This T cell receptor (beta chain) was sequenced during a study of T cell repertoires in cytomegalovirus infection. Study details: CMV epitopes that were recently identified and HLA-C-restricted were used alongside well-studied HLA-B-restricted ones. Public TCR beta signatures marked donors with CMV infection and the matching HLA.

Concerning this clonotype: No antigen is known for it.

The CDR3 has 14 amino acids. From germline, CDR1 is SNHLY and CDR2 FYNNEI. J gave up 6 bases and V 4 bases, and 8 bases lay outside the gene matches. TCRdb reprocessed the reads via MiXCR and lists one record per CDR3 protein. The data show approximately 770,000 distinct CDR3 sequences, with 25% to 35% seen just once and roughly 14% held by the top ten. The specimen was cultured CD8+ T cells from PBMCs, collected from culture after CMV antigen stimulation. The chain carries TRBV2 and TRBJ1-1; TRBD1 matches 7 bases. This receptor was taken from a human donor in good health (CMV status not recorded). Some clones in this sample may be carry-over from other donors' samples. This CDR3 reads CASSAGQGGPEAFF. The CDR3 nucleotides read TGTGCCAGCAGTGCCGGGCAGGGGGGACCTGAAGCTTTCTTT.